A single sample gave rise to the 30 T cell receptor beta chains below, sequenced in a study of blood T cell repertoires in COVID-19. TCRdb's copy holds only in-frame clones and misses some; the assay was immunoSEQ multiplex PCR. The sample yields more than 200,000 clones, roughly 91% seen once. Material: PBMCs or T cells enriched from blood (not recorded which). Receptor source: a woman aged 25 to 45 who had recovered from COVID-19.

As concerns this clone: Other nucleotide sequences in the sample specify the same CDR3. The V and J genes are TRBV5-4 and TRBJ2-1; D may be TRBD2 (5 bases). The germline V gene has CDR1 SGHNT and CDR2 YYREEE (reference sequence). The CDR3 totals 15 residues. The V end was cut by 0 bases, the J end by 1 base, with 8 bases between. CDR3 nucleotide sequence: TGTGCCAGCAGCTTGGCTACGGGATCCTACAATGAGCAGTTCTTC. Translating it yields CASSLATGSYNEQFF.

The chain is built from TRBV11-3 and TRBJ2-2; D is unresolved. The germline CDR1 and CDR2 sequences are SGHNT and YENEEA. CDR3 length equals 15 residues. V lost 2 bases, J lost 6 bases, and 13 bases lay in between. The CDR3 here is CASSLRSRPPGELFF. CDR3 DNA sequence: TGTGCCAGCAGCTTACGCTCTAGGCCCCCCGGGGAGCTGTTTTTT. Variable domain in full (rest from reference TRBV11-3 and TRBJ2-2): EAGVVQSPRYKIIEKKQPVAFWCNPISGHNTLYWYLQNLGQGPELLIRYENEEAVDDSQLPKDRFSAERLKGVDSTLKIQPAELGDSAVYLCASSLRSRPPGELFFGEGSRLTVL.

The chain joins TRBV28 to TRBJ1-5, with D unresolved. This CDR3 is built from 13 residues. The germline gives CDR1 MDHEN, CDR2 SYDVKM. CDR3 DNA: TGTGCTCTTCGAGGCAGCCCAAATCAGCCCCAGCATTTT. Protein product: CALRGSPNQPQHF.

The CDR3 protein is CASETRTGVSPLHF. The CDR3, as DNA: TGCGCCAGCGAGACCCGGACAGGGGTTTCACCCCTCCACTTT. The chain links TRBV23-1 to TRBJ1-6; 9 nucleotides match TRBD1. TRBV23-1 is an ORF, and what it does is uncertain. V gave up 8 bases and J gave up 9 bases; unmatched junction bases: 8. The CDR3 is 14 residues long.

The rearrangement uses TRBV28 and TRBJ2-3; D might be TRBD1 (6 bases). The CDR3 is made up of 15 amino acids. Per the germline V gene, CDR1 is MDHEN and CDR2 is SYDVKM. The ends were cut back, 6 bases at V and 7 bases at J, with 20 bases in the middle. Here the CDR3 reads CASSLPTGAVNTQYF. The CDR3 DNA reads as TGTGCCAGCAGCCTCCCGACAGGAGCCGTTAATACGCAGTATTTT. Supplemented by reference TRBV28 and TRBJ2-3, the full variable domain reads DVKVTQSSRYLVKRTGEKVFLECVQDMDHENMFWYRQDPGLGLRLIYFSYDVKMKEKGDIPEGYSVSREKKERFSLILESASTNQTSMYLCASSLPTGAVNTQYFGPGTRLTVL.

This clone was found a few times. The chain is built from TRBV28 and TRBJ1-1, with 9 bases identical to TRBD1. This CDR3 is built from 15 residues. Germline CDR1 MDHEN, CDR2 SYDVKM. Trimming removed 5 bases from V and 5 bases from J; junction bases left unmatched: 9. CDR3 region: CASSPYGQGRTEAFF. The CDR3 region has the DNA TGTGCCAGCAGTCCCTACGGACAGGGGAGGACTGAAGCTTTCTTT.

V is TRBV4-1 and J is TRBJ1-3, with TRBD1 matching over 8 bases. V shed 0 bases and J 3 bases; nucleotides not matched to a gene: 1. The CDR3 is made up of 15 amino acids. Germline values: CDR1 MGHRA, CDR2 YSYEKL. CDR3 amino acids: CASSQDGQGGNTIYF. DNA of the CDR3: TGCGCCAGCAGCCAAGATGGACAGGGTGGAAACACCATATATTTT.

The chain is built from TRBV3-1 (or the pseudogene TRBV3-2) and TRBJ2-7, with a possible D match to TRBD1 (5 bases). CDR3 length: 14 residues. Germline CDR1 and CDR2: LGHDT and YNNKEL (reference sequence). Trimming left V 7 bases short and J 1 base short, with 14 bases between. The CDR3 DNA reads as TGTGCCAGCACCATAGGGGCGAGGTCCTACGAGCAGTACTTC. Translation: CASTIGARSYEQYF.

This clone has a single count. The CDR3 sequence: CASSVARGRNEKLFF. CDR3 DNA: TGTGCCAGCAGCGTAGCCAGGGGAAGGAATGAAAAACTGTTTTTT. The J gene is TRBJ1-4, the V gene TRBV9; TRBD1 might be the D (6 bases). V was pared by 0 bases and J by 5 bases, with 11 bases between. This CDR3 spans 15 amino acids. The germline CDR1 and CDR2 sequences are SGDLS and YYNGEE.

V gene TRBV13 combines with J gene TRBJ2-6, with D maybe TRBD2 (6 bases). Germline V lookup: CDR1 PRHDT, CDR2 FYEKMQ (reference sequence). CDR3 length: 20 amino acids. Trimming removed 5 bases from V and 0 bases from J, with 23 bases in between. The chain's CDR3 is CASSPNLIPGLSSGANVLTF. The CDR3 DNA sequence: TGTGCCAGCAGCCCTAATTTGATACCGGGACTGAGCTCTGGGGCCAACGTCCTGACTTTC. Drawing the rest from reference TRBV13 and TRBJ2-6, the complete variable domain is AAGVIQSPRHLIKEKRETATLKCYPIPRHDTVYWYQQGPGQDPQFLISFYEKMQSDKGSIPDRFSAQQFSDYHSELNMSSLELGDSALYFCASSPNLIPGLSSGANVLTFGAGSRLTVL.

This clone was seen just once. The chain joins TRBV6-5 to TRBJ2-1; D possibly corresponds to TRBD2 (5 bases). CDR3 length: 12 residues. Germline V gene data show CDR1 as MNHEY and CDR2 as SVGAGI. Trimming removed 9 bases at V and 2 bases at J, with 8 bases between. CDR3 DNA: TGTGCCAGTGAGGGCACCTACAATGAGCAGTTCTTC. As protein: CASEGTYNEQFF.

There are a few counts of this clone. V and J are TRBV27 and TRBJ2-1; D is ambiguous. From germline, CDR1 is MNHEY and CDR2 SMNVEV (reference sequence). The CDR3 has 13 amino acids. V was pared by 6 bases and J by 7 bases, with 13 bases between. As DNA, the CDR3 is TGTGCCAGCAGCCTTCCGACCAGGAATGAGCAGTTCTTC. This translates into CASSLPTRNEQFF.

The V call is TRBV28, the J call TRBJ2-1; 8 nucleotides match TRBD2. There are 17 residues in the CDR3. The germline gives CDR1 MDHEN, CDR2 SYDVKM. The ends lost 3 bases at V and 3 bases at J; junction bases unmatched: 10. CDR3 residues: CASSLRGSGRNYNEQFF. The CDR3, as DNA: TGTGCCAGCAGTTTGAGGGGAAGCGGGAGAAACTACAATGAGCAGTTCTTC.

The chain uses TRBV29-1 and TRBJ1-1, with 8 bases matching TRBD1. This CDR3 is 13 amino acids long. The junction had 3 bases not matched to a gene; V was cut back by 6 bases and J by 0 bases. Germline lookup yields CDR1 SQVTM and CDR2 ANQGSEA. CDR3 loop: CSVTGAMNTEAFF. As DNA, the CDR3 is TGCAGCGTGACAGGGGCCATGAACACTGAAGCTTTCTTT.

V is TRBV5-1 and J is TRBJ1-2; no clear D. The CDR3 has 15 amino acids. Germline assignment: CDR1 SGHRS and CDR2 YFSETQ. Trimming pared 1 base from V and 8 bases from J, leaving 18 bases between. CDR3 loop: CASSLSWTLRSGYTF. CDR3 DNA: TGCGCCAGCAGCTTGTCATGGACTCTACGGAGCGGCTACACCTTC. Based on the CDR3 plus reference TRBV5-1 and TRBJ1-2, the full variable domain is KAGVTQTPRYLIKTRGQQVTLSCSPISGHRSVSWYQQTPGQGLQFLFEYFSETQRNKGNFPGRFSGRQFSNSRSEMNVSTLELGDSALYLCASSLSWTLRSGYTFGSGTRLTVV.

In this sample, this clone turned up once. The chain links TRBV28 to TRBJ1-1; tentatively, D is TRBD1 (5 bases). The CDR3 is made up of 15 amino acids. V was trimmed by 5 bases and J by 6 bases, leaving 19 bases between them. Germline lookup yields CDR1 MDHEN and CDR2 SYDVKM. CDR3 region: CASSATTVQSPEAFF. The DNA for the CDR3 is TGTGCCAGCAGTGCCACGACAGTCCAGAGCCCTGAAGCTTTCTTT.

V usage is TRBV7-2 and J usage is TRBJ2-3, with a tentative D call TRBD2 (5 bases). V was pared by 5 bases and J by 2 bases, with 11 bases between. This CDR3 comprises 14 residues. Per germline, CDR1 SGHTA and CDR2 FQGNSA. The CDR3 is CASSQRTSTDTQYF. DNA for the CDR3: TGTGCCAGCAGCCAAAGGACTTCCACAGATACGCAGTATTTT.

The CDR3 spells CASSTKEEGSWRNTEAFF. For the CDR3, the DNA is TGTGCCAGCAGCACGAAAGAGGAGGGCTCTTGGCGGAACACTGAAGCTTTCTTT. The gene calls are TRBV7-3 and TRBJ1-1; D is undetermined. CDR3 length equals 18 residues. Per germline, CDR1 SGHTA and CDR2 FQGTGA. Trimming pared 5 bases from V and 1 base from J, leaving 23 bases between.

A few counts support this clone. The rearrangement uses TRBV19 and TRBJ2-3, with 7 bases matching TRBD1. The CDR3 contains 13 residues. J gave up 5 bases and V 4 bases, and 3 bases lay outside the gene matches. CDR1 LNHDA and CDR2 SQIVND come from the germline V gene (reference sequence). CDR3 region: CASSSQGVDTQYF. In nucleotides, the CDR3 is TGTGCCAGTAGTAGCCAGGGGGTAGATACGCAGTATTTT. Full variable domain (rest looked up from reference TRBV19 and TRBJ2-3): DGGITQSPKYLFRKEGQNVTLSCEQNLNHDAMYWYRQDPGQGLRLIYYSQIVNDFQKGDIAEGYSVSREKKESFPLTVTSAQKNPTAFYLCASSSQGVDTQYFGPGTRLTVL.

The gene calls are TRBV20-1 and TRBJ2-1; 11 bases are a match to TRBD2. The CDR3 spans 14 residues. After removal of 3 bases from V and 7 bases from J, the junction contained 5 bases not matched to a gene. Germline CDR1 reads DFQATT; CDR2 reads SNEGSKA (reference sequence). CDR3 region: CSASSASGRNEQFF. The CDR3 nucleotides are TGCAGTGCTAGTTCGGCTAGCGGGAGGAATGAGCAGTTCTTC.

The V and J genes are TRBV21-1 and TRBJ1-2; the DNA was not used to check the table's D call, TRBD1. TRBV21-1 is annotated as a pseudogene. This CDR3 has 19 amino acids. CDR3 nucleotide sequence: TGTGCCAGCAGCAAAGCATTAAGGACAGGGGGCGGGGGTTCTTGTGGCTACACCTTC. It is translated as CASSKALRTGGGGSCGYTF.

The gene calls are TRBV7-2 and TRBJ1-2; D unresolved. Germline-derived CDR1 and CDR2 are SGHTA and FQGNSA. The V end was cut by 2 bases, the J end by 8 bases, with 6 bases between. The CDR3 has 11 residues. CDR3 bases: TGTGCCAGCAGCTTAAGAGGGGGCTACACCTTC. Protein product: CASSLRGGYTF.

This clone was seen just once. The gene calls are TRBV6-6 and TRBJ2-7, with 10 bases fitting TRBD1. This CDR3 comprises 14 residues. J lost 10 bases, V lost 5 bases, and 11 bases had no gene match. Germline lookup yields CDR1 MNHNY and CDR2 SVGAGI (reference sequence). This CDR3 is CASSATGGALIQYF. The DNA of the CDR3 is TGTGCCAGCAGTGCGACAGGGGGCGCGCTGATTCAGTACTTC.

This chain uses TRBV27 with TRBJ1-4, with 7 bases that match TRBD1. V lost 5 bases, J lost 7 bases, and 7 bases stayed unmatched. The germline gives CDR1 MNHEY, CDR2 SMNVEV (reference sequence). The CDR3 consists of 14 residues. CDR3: CASSPTGYFEKLFF. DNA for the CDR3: TGTGCCAGCAGTCCGACAGGGTATTTTGAAAAACTGTTTTTT. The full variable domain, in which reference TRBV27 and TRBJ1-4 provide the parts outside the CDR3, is EAQVTQNPRYLITVTGKKLTVTCSQNMNHEYMSWYRQDPGLGLRQIYYSMNVEVTDKGDVPEGYKVSRKEKRNFPLILESPSPNQTSLYFCASSPTGYFEKLFFGSGTQLSVL.

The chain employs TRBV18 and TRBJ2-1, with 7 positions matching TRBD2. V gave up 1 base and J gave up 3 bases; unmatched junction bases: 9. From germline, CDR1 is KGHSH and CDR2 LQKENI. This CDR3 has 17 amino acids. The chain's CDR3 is CASSPLEEGGYYNEQFF. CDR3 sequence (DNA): TGTGCCAGCTCACCACTAGAGGAGGGAGGGTACTACAATGAGCAGTTCTTC.

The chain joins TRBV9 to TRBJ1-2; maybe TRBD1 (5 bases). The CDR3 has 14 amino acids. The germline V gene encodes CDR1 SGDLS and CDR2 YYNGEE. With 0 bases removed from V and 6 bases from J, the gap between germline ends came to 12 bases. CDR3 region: CASSVGSTENGYTF. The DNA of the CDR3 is TGTGCCAGCAGCGTAGGGTCGACAGAGAATGGCTACACCTTC.

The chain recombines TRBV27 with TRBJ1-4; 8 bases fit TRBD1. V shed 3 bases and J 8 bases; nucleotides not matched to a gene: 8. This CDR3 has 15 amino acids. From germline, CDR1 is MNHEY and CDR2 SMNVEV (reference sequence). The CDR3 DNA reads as TGTGCCAGCAGTTTGTCGACAGGGGCAGGGGAAAAACTGTTTTTT. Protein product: CASSLSTGAGEKLFF.

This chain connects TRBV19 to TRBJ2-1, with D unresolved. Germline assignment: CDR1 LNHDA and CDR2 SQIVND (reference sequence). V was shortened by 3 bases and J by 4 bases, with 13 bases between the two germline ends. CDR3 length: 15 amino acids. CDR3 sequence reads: CASSMARTTYNEQFF. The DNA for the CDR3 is TGTGCCAGTAGTATGGCTAGAACTACTTACAATGAGCAGTTCTTC. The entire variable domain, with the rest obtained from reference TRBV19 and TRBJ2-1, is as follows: DGGITQSPKYLFRKEGQNVTLSCEQNLNHDAMYWYRQDPGQGLRLIYYSQIVNDFQKGDIAEGYSVSREKKESFPLTVTSAQKNPTAFYLCASSMARTTYNEQFFGPGTRLTVL.

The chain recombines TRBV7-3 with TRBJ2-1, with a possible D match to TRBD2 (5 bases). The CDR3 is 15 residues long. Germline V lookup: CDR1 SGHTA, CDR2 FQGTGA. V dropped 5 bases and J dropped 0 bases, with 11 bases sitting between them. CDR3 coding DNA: TGTGCCAGCAGCCTTAGCGTGAGCTCCTACAATGAGCAGTTCTTC. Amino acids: CASSLSVSSYNEQFF.

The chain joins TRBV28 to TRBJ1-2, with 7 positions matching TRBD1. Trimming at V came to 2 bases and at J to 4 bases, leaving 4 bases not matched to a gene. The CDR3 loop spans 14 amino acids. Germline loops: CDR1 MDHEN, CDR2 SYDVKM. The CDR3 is CASSLGTVSYGYTF. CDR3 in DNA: TGTGCCAGCAGTTTAGGGACAGTCTCCTATGGCTACACCTTC.